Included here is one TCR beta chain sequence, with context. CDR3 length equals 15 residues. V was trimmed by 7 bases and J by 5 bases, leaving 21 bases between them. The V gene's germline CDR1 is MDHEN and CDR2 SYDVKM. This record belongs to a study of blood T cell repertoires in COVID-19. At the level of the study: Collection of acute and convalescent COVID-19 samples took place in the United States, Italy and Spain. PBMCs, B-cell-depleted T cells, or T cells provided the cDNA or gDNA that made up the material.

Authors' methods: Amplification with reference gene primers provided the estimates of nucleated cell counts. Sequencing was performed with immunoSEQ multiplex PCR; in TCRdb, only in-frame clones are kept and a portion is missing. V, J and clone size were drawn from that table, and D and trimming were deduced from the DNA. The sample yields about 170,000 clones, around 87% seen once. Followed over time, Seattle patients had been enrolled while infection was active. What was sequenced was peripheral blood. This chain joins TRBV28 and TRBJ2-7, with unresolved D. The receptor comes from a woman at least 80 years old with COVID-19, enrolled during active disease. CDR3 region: CASNPPGSPLNEQYF. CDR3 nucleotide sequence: TGTGCCAGCAATCCCCCGGGTTCCCCTTTAAACGAGCAGTACTTC.